This record concerns one T cell receptor (beta chain) sequence. What it binds is unknown. This sample was included in a study of regulatory T cells in long-lasting Graves disease. Overall study context: In persistent Graves' disease, antithyroid drugs had been taken for over 5 years and TSH receptor antibodies stayed positive. Study findings and constraints: TCR diversity was lower in persistent Graves' patients (versus newly diagnosed ones).

The V and J ends lost 0 bases and 3 bases respectively, with 18 bases between them. CDR3 length equals 17 residues. Germline V lookup: CDR1 LGHNA, CDR2 YSLEER. In building TCR beta libraries, iRepertoire HTBI primers were used together with Arm-PCR of CDR3 regions. Methods used by the authors: Sample data revealed roughly 62 TRBV and 14 TRBJ segments. Using its own MiXCR run on the multiplex PCR reads, TCRdb lists one record per CDR3 protein. For this entry, the V and J calls and clone size follow TCRdb and not the study's own pipeline. The repertoire holds roughly 500,000 distinct CDR3 sequences, with 20% to 25% as singletons. Stated time point: persistent/refractory GD, antithyroid drugs over 5 years with positive TRAb. Extracted RNA from PBMCs served as the source of the TCR library. A volume of 8.5 to 10 milliliters of peripheral blood was collected in EDTA tubes.

V and J are TRBV4-3 and TRBJ2-7, with D tentatively TRBD1 (6 bases). The specimen comprised peripheral blood mononuclear cells (PBMCs), sampled when the disease was refractory, from a patient treated with antithyroid drugs. This sequence originates from a female donor with Graves disease. Written as DNA, the CDR3 is TGCGCCAGCAGCCAAGATTACGGTCAAGACAGGTTCTACGAGCAGTACTTC. Its translation is CASSQDYGQDRFYEQYF.